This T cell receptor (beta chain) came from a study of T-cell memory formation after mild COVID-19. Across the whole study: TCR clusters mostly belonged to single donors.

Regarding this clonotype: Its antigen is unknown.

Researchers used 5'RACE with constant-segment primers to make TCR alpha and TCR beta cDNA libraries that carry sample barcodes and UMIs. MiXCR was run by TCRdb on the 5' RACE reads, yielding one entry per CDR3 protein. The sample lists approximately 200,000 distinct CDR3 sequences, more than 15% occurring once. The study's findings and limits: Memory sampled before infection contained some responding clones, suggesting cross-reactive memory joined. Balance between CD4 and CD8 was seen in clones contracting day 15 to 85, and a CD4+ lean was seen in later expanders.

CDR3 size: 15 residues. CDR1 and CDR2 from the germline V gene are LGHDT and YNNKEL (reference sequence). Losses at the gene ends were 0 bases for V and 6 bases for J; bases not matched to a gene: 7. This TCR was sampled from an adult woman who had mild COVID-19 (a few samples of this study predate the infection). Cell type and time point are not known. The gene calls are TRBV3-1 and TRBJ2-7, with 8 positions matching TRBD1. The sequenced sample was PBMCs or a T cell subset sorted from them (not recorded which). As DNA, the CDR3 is TGTGCCAGCAGCCAAGATCATACAGGGGGGATCGAGCAGTACTTC. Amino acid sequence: CASSQDHTGGIEQYF.